The source of this TCR beta chain is a study of cytomegalovirus exposure and HLA in healthy donors. This clone was detected once. Germline loops: CDR1 GTSNPN, CDR2 SVGIG (reference sequence). The junction had 13 bases not matched to a gene; V was cut back by 2 bases and J by 3 bases. This CDR3 has 18 residues. The PCR was carried out with 60 Vbeta primers and 13 Jbeta primers. The protocol was immunoSEQ multiplex PCR, while the TCRdb copy is restricted to in-frame clones and leaves out a portion. The table lists 60,000 to 70,000 clones, less than 75% of them singletons. The chain uses TRBV30 and TRBJ2-5; 12 nucleotides align to TRBD2. This receptor was taken from a woman aged 25-40 years in good health and CMV-seronegative. Material for sequencing was PBMCs. The CDR3 spells CAWSSSQASGGAEETQYF. In DNA, the CDR3 is TGTGCCTGGAGTAGTTCCCAGGCTAGCGGGGGGGCGGAAGAGACCCAGTACTTC.